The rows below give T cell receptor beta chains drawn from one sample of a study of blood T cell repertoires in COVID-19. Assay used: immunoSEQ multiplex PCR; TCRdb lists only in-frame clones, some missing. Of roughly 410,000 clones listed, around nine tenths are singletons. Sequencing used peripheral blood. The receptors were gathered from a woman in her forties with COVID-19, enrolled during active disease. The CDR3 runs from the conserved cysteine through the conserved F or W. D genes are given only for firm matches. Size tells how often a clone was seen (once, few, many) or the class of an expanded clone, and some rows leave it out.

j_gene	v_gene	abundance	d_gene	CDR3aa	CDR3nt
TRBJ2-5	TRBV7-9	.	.	CASRKAGAETQYF	TGTGCCAGCAGAAAAGCGGGTGCGGAGACCCAGTACTTC
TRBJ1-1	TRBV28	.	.	CASSRNTEAFF	TGTGCCAGCAGCAGGAACACTGAAGCTTTCTTT
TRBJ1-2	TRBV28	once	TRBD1	CASSLDRDRVNYGYTF	TGTGCCAGCAGTTTAGACCGGGACAGAGTTAACTATGGCTACACCTTC
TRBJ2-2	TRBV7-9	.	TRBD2	CASSFTGTSTGELFF	TGTGCCAGCAGCTTTACCGGGACTAGCACCGGGGAGCTGTTTTTT
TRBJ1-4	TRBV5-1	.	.	CASSLSRGYANEKLFF	TGCGCCAGCAGCTTAAGCAGGGGATACGCTAATGAAAAACTGTTTTTT
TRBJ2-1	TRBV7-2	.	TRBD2	CASSQISGDYNEQFF	TGTGCCAGCAGCCAAATTAGCGGGGATTACAATGAGCAGTTCTTC
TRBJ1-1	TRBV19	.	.	CASSIGRSRSTEAFF	TGTGCCAGTAGTATAGGTCGGAGTCGAAGCACTGAAGCTTTCTTT
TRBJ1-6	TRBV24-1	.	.	CATSDSPGQGSSPLHF	TGTGCCACCAGTGATTCGCCGGGACAAGGGAGTTCACCCCTCCACTTT
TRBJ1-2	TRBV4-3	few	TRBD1	CASRQTGGSGYTF	TGCGCCAGCAGACAAACAGGGGGGAGTGGCTACACCTTC
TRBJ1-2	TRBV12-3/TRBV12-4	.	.	CASSPDTPGYTF	TGTGCCAGCAGTCCCGACACTCCCGGCTACACCTTC
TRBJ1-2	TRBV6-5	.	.	CASPGGDGGYTF	TGTGCCAGTCCCGGGGGGGACGGTGGCTACACCTTC
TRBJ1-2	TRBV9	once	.	CASSVELGYGYTF	TGTGCCAGCAGCGTAGAACTTGGCTATGGCTACACCTTC
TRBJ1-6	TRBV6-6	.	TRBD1	CASNPGTGDSPLHF	TGTGCCAGCAATCCCGGGACAGGGGACTCACCCCTCCACTTT
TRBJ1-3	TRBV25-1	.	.	CASSDPGASGNTIYF	TGTGCCAGCAGTGATCCAGGGGCGTCTGGAAACACCATATATTTT
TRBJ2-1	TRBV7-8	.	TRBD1	CASSLGDRGYSNEQFF	TGTGCCAGCAGCTTAGGCGACAGGGGCTACTCCAATGAGCAGTTCTTC
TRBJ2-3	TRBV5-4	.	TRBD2	CASSLGTNTDTQYF	TGTGCCAGCAGCTTAGGGACTAACACAGATACGCAGTATTTT
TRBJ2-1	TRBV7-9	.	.	CASRLSGEPFF	TGTGCCAGCAGGCTTAGTGGGGAGCCGTTCTTC
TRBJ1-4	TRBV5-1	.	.	CASSLGGRPATNEKLFF	TGCGCCAGCAGCTTGGGGGGCAGACCCGCAACTAATGAAAAACTGTTTTTT
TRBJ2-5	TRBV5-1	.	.	CASSAGETQYF	TGCGCCAGCAGCGCCGGAGAGACCCAGTACTTC
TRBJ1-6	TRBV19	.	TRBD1	CASRRTQGADSPLHF	TGTGCCAGTCGTCGCACACAGGGGGCGGATTCACCCCTCCACTTT
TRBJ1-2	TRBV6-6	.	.	CASRRQENYGYTF	TGTGCCAGCAGACGACAGGAAAACTATGGCTACACCTTC
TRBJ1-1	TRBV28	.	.	CASSLWATEAFF	TGTGCCAGCAGTTTATGGGCCACTGAAGCTTTCTTT
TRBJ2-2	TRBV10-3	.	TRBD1	CAIREKQGAPDTGELFF	TGTGCCATCAGAGAAAAACAGGGGGCGCCGGACACCGGGGAGCTGTTTTTT
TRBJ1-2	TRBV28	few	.	CATTWVEGYGYTF	TGTGCCACTACCTGGGTGGAGGGCTATGGCTACACCTTC
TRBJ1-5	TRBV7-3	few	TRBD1	CASSSATETGGNQPQHF	TGTGCCAGCAGCTCGGCTACGGAGACAGGGGGCAATCAGCCCCAGCATTTT
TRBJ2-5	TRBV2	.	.	CASTFLIQETQYF	TGTGCCAGCACGTTCCTAATTCAAGAGACCCAGTACTTC
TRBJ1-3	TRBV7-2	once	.	CASSSWAENTIYF	TGTGCCAGCAGCTCATGGGCAGAGAACACCATATATTTT
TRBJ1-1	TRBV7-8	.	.	CASSLVPGAFF	TGTGCCAGCAGCTTAGTCCCGGGAGCTTTCTTT
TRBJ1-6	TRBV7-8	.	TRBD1	CASSPRTGNAPLHF	TGTGCCAGCAGCCCCAGGACAGGGAATGCACCCCTCCACTTT
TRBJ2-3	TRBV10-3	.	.	CAISESLLMSLSGERSTDTQYF	TGTGCCATCAGTGAGTCTCTGTTGATGAGTCTTAGCGGAGAGCGTAGCACAGATACGCAGTATTTT
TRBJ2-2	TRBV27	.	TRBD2	CATRRAGGRGTGELFF	TGTGCCACCCGGAGAGCGGGAGGCCGTGGCACCGGGGAGCTGTTTTTT
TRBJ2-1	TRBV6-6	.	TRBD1	CASSSGQGIVKGEQFF	TGTGCCAGCAGTTCGGGACAGGGCATCGTCAAGGGTGAGCAGTTCTTC
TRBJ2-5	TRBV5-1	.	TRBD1	CASSRLGTGKETQYF	TGCGCCAGCAGCCGTCTGGGGACAGGGAAAGAGACCCAGTACTTC
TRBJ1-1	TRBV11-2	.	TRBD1	CASSTGVGTEAFF	TGTGCCAGCAGCACAGGGGTAGGTACTGAAGCTTTCTTT
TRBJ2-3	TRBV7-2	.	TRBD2	CASSSTTSGGNTQYF	TGTGCCAGCAGCTCTACGACTAGCGGGGGAAATACGCAGTATTTT
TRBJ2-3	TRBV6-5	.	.	CASSTPADTQYF	TGTGCCAGCAGTACACCTGCAGATACGCAGTATTTT
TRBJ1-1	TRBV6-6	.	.	CASSYLSKNTEAFF	TGTGCCAGCAGTTACCTAAGCAAGAACACTGAAGCTTTCTTT
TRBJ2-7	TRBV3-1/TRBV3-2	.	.	CASAGRDHSYEQYF	TGTGCCAGCGCAGGGCGGGACCACTCCTACGAGCAGTACTTC
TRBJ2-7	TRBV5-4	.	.	CASSLDSSFEYF	TGTGCCAGCAGCTTGGACAGTTCTTTTGAGTACTTC
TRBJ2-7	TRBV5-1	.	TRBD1	CASSLGVTGAPQKQYF	TGCGCCAGCAGCTTGGGGGTGACAGGGGCCCCCCAAAAGCAGTACTTC
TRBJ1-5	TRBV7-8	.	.	CASSPKVPNRVGDQPQHF	TGTGCCAGCAGCCCAAAAGTCCCCAACAGGGTCGGGGATCAGCCCCAGCATTTT
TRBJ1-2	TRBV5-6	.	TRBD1	CASSPGTVLYGYTF	TGTGCCAGCAGCCCCGGGACAGTCCTATATGGCTACACCTTC